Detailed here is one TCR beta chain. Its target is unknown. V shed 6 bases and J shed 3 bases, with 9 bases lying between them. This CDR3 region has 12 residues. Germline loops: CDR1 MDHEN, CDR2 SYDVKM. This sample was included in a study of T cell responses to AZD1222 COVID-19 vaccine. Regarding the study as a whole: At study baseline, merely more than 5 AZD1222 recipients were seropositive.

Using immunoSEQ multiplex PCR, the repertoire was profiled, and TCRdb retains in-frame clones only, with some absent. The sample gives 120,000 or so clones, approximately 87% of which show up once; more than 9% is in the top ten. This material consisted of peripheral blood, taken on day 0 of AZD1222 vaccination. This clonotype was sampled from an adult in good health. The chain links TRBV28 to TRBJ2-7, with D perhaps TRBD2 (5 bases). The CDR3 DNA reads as TGTGCCAGCAGCCTAGGGAGCTACGAGCAGTACTTC. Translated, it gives CASSLGSYEQYF.